This T cell receptor (beta chain) was sequenced during a study of blood T cell repertoires in COVID-19. Sequencing was performed with immunoSEQ multiplex PCR; in TCRdb, only in-frame clones are kept and a portion is missing. The table records about 500,000 clones, roughly 91% of them present only once. V was cut by 2 bases and J by 5 bases, with 24 bases left in between. The CDR3 covers 18 residues. The germline CDR1 and CDR2 sequences are ENHRY and SYGVKD. The TCR comes from a woman in her forties or fifties with COVID-19, enrolled during active disease. The chain couples TRBV10-3 to TRBJ1-1, with a weak D call TRBD1 (5 bases). Material for sequencing was peripheral blood. CDR3 residues: CAISENPGLPEGSTEAFF. The DNA for the CDR3 is TGTGCCATCAGTGAGAACCCGGGACTCCCAGAGGGTAGTACTGAAGCTTTCTTT.